This T cell receptor beta chain originates from a study of shared clonotypes between healthy human individuals (TCRdb year 2020). Some background on the complete study: The cohort comprised a couple of women and a few men aged 18 to 49 years. To estimate repertoire size and how much clonotypes are shared between individuals, the study performed deep sequencing of blood TCR repertoires from roughly five healthy adults. Libraries were prepared and TCR repertoires were sequenced by different laboratories using diverse techniques, in order to increase sequencing depth and limit assay-specific biases. Per donor, leukapheresis produced somewhere between about 0.8 and 9 billion PBMCs. Per donor, three plates each were used for CD4 naive and CD4 memory, two for CD8 naive, and one for CD8 memory. Study-wide conclusions, independent of this receptor: Across four donors, roughly 5.1% of naive CD4, around 3.3% of naive CD8, about 2.3% of memory CD4, and roughly 0.4% of memory CD8 clonotypes were shared. Sampling was limited to blood, and TCR repertoires in tissue likely differ from TCR repertoires in blood. Based on pairwise subsampling, the degree of clonotype sharing among donors was expected to be affected by sequencing depth. Rarefaction of sorted-subset datasets indicated incomplete sequencing despite the large sequencing depth. Naive subsets generally had larger estimated clonotype richness than memory subsets. Clonotypes shared by all four sorted-subset donors showed higher generation probabilities than non-shared clonotypes. The genetic and exposure-history diversity represented was limited by the small number of donors.

Donors were healthy HIV-negative adults with no recently reported acute infections or vaccinations. Only Caucasian adults living in Nashville, Tennessee, USA were represented among the donors. Magnetic negative selection was used to enrich CD4+ T cells, after which naive cells were positively selected on CD45RA and the negative fraction became the memory subset. Blood was obtained by leukapheresis, after which PBMCs were separated by Ficoll-Histopaque density gradient centrifugation and cryopreserved in liquid nitrogen vapor phase. Purity and quantity of every magnetically sorted T cell population were checked by analytical flow cytometry. From each sorted fraction, genomic DNA was isolated and quantified by UV absorbance on a Nanodrop 2000c. TCR CDR3 regions were amplified from genomic DNA by multiplex PCR using the deep immunoSEQ assay. Genomic DNA extracted from each cell subset was distributed evenly over all wells of several immunoSEQ 96-well plates, and each plate served as one replicate. For sorted subsets, around 200 ng genomic DNA, equal to tens of thousands of T cell genomes, was loaded into each replicate PCR. The purified libraries were quantified using a Qubit 3.0 fluorometer, sized with a Bioanalyzer 2100, and then quantified again using the KAPA Library Quantification kit. Every immunoSEQ 96-well plate was sequenced on a separate single-read 150-cycle Illumina NextSeq 550 flow cell. On the authors' methods: Because the immunoSEQ output held only junctional sequences and lacked quality scores, the filtering could not match the filtering applied to full-length reads. Sequences were annotated with PyIR, a Python wrapper for IgBLAST v1.9, using IMGT germline references to assign V/J genes and CDR3. Reads were filtered out if the reads had weak V/J assignments (E-value above 1e-6), no CDR3, stop codons, out-of-frame junctions, or ambiguous translated residues. V3J clonotypes were defined as sequences sharing the same inferred V gene, J gene, and CDR3 amino acid sequence. To compute the percentage overlap between repertoires, the number of shared unique clonotypes was divided by the size of the smaller repertoire. Repertoire richness was assessed with RTK rarefaction, the Chao1 estimator, and Recon v2.1 estimates of unobserved clonotypes. For all TCRbeta clonotypes obtained by the gDNA method from a few donors, generation probabilities were computed with OLGA. TCRdb provides this immuneACCESS table in a form limited to in-frame rearrangements. Some clones are lacking; in checked studies, under half of them reflect an unresolved V gene, and why the rest are absent is not known. V, J and clone size reflect that table, while D and trimming were determined from the DNA. The sample profile shows millions of clones; more than 90% of them were found once. The ten largest clones take up 0.11% to 0.15% of the sample.

Concerning this clone: Its antigen is unknown. No quality values exist for individual bases; no much larger clone is one base distant. Other DNA variants within this sample encode the same CDR3.

The TCR sequence derives from a man between 18 and 29 years old in good health. Sequencing was carried out using naive CD4+ T cells sorted from blood. The cell subset or site label on this specimen signifies: CD45RA+ positively selected.

The CDR3 region: CASSLAGETQYF. In nucleotides, the sequence is TGTGCCAGCAGCTTAGCAGGAGAGACCCAGTACTTC. The V gene is TRBV7-8 and the J gene is TRBJ2-5; the D gene lacks a confident call. The germline ends are 3 bases apart after V is trimmed by 0 bases and J by 4 bases. According to the germline V gene, CDR1 reads SGHVS and CDR2 reads FQNEAQ. From its cysteine to its phenylalanine, the CDR3 spans 12 amino acids. Here the CDR3 DNA is all that survives: 36 bases in frame from base 1.